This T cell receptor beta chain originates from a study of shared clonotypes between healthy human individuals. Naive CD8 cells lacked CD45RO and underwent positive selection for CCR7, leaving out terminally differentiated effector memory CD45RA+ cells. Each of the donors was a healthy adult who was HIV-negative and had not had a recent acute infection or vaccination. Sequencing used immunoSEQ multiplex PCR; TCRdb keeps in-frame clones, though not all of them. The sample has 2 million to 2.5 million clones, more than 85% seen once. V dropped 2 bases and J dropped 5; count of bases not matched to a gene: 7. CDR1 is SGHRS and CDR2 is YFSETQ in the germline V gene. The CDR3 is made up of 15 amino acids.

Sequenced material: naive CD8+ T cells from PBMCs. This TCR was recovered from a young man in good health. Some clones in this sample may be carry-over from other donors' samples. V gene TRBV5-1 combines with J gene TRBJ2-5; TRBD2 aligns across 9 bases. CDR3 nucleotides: TGCGCCAGCAGCTTTCGCGGGAGGGCTGGGGAGACCCAGTACTTC. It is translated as CASSFRGRAGETQYF.